The TCR beta chain under discussion was sequenced for a study of blood T cell repertoires in COVID-19 (dated by TCRdb to 2020 to 2022). For the study in its entirety: Collaborator samples came from the United States, Italy and Spain and covered acute and convalescent phases of COVID-19. The material from the prospective study consisted of cDNA or gDNA derived from T cells, B-cell-depleted T cells, or PBMCs. The dataset comprised deeply sampled blood TCRbeta repertoires from subjects exposed to, actively infected with, or recovered from COVID-19. The repertoires were made available in a free public database intended to serve as a resource for research on the immune response to SARS-CoV-2. The samples were drawn from the first 160 participants of the ongoing ImmuneRACE study and from over 950 subjects provided by 6 global collaborators. Sample metadata almost always included a de-identified subject ID, COVID-19 status, age in years and sex. Where HLA class I and class II types were available, the types were taken from metadata supplied by the sample provider, not from assay-based typing. Summary of the overall study and its limitations: How much clinical and demographic metadata was included differed by source and by participant, and the metadata was provided uncurated.

This clone was detected once. Its antigen is not yet known. No much larger clone exists at a distance of one base, and base qualities are not known. CDR1 and CDR2 (KGHDR, SFDVKD) derive from the germline V gene. At the junction V is shortened by 3 bases and J by 8 bases; bases outside the gene matches: 6. The CDR3 covers 15 residues, taking in both the cysteine and the phenylalanine. Of all the DNA, just the CDR3 is kept, 45 bases in frame from base 1. TCRbeta CDR3 regions were amplified from genomic DNA by means of the immunoSEQ Assay, a bias-controlled multiplex PCR. The published analysis was carried out like this. Within the assay, amplification of reference gene primers was used to estimate how many nucleated cells each sample contained. To quantify the absolute abundance of each unique TCRbeta CDR3 rearrangement, sequence reads were collapsed and filtered. For each sample, productive Simpson clonality was calculated as the square root of Simpson's diversity index over productive rearrangements. TCRdb carries this immuneACCESS record with in-frame sequences only. Its versions omit some clonotypes, under half of them owing to an unresolved V gene in the studies checked, with the rest unexplained. The DNA gave D and trimming, while V, J and clone size come from that table. The sample records some 37,000 clones, approximately 86% of which are singletons. The ten largest clones represent approximately 20% of the sample.

The collaborating institutions used their own protocols to collect whole blood in K2EDTA tubes. For TCRbeta analysis, collaborator samples were shipped as frozen whole blood, as isolated PBMCs, or as DNA extracted from either sample type. The chain links TRBV24-1 with TRBJ1-4, with 9 bases aligning to TRBD1. This clonotype was obtained from a man aged 45-65 years in a cohort sampled during active COVID-19. Sequencing used peripheral blood. The bases are TGTGCCACCAGTGATACCGGGACAGGGAGGGAAAAACTGTTTTTT. It specifies CATSDTGTGREKLFF.